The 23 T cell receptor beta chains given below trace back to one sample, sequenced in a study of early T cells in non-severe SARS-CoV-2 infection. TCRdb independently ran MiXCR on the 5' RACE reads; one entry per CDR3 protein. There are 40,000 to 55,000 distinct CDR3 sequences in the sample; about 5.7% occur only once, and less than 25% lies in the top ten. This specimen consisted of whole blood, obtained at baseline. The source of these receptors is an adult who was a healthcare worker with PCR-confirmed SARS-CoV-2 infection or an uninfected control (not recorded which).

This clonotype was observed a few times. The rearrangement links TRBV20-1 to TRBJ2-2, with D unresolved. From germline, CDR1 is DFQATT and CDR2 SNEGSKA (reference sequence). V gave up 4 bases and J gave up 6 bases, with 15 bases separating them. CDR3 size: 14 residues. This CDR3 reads CSAMVVSVAGELFF. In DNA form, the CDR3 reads TGCAGTGCTATGGTTGTCTCGGTAGCCGGGGAGCTGTTTTTT.

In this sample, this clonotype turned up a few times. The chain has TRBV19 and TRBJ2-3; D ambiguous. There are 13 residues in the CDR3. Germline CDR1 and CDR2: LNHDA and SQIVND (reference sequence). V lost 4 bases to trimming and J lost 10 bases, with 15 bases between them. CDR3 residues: CASSTSPLVAQYF. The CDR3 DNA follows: TGTGCCAGTAGTACCTCCCCGTTGGTTGCGCAGTATTTT.

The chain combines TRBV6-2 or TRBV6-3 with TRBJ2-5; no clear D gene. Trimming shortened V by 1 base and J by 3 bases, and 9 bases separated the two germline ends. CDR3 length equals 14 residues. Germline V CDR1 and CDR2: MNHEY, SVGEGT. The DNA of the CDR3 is TGTGCCAGCAGTTACTTAACAGTAGAAGAGACCCAGTACTTC. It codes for CASSYLTVEETQYF.

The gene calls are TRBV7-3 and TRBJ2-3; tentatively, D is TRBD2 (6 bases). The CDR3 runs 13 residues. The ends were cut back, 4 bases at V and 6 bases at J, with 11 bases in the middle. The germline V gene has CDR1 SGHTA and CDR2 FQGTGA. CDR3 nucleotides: TGTGCCAGCAGCTCCGGCGGGGCGGATACGCAGTATTTT. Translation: CASSSGGADTQYF.

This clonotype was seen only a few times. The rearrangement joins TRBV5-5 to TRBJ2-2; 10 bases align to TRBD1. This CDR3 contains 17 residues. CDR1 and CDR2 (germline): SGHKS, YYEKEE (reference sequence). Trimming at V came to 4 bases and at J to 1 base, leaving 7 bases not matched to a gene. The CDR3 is CASSSGTGVVNTGELFF. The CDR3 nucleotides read TGTGCCAGCAGCAGCGGGACAGGGGTCGTGAACACCGGGGAGCTGTTTTTT.

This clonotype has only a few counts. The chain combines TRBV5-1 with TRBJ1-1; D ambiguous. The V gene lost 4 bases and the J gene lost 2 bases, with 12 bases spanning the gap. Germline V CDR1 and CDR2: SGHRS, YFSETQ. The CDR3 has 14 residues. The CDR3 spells CASSIDGINTEAFF. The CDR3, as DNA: TGCGCCAGCAGCATAGACGGGATAAACACTGAAGCTTTCTTT.

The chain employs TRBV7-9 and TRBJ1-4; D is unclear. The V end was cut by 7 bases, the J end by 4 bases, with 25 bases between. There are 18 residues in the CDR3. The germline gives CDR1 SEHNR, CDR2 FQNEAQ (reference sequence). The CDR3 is CASTLILRETEGNEKLFF. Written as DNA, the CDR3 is TGTGCCAGCACCCTAATCCTACGGGAAACCGAGGGTAATGAAAAACTGTTTTTT.

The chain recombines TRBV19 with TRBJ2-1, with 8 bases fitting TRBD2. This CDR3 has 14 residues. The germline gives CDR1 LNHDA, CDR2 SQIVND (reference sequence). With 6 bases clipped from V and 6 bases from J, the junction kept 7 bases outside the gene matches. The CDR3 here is CASRPSGSFNEQFF. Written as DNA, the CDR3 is TGTGCCAGTAGGCCCAGCGGGAGTTTCAATGAGCAGTTCTTC.

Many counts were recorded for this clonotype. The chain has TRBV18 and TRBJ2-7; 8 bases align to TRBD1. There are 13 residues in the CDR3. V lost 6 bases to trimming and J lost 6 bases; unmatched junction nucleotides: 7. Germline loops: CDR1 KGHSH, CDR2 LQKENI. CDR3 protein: CASSPDRAGEQYF. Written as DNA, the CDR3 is TGTGCCAGCTCCCCGGACAGGGCCGGCGAGCAGTACTTC.

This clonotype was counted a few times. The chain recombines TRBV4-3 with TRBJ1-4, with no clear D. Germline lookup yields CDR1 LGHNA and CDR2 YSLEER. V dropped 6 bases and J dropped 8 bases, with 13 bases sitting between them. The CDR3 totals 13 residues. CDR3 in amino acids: CASRRTGGEKLFF. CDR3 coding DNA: TGCGCCAGCAGAAGGACGGGAGGAGAAAAACTGTTTTTT.

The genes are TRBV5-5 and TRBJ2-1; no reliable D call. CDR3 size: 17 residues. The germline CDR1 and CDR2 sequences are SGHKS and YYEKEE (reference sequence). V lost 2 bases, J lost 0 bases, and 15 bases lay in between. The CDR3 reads CASSFTDRTHSYNEQFF. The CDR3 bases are TGTGCCAGCAGCTTTACCGACCGCACCCACTCCTACAATGAGCAGTTCTTC. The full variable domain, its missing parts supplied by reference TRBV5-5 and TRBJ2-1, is DAGVTQSPTHLIKTRGQQVTLRCSPISGHKSVSWYQQVLGQGPQFIFQYYEKEERGRGNFPDRFSARQFPNYSSELNVNALLLGDSALYLCASSFTDRTHSYNEQFFGPGTRLTVL.

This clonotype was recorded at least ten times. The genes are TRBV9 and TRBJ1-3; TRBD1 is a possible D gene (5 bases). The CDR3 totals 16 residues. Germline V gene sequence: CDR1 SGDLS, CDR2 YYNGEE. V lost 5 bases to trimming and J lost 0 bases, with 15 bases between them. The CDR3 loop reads CASRRDLADSGNTIYF. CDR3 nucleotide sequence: TGTGCCAGCAGGCGGGACCTGGCGGACTCTGGAAACACCATATATTTT. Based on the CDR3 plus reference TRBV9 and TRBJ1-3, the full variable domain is DSGVTQTPKHLITATGQRVTLRCSPRSGDLSVYWYQQSLDQGLQFLIQYYNGEERAKGNILERFSAQQFPDLHSELNLSSLELGDSALYFCASRRDLADSGNTIYFGEGSWLTVV.

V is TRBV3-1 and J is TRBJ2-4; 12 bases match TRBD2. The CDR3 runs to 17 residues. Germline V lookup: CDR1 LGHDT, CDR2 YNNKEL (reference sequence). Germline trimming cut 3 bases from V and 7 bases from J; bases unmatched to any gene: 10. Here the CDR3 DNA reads TGTGCCAGCAGCCACACTAGCGGGGGGTTGGTAAAGAACATTCAGTACTTC. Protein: CASSHTSGGLVKNIQYF. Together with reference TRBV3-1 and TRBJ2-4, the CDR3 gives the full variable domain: DTAVSQTPKYLVTQMGNDKSIKCEQNLGHDTMYWYKQDSKKFLKIMFSYNNKELIINETVPNRFSPKSPDKAHLNLHINSLELGDSAVYFCASSHTSGGLVKNIQYFGAGTRLSVL.

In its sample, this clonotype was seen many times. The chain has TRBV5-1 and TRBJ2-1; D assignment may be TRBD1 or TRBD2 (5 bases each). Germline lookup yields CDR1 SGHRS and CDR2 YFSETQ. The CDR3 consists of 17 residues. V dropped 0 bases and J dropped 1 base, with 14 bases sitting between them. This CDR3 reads CASSLALLEGSYNEQFF. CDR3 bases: TGCGCCAGCAGCTTGGCCCTCTTAGAGGGGTCCTACAATGAGCAGTTCTTC.

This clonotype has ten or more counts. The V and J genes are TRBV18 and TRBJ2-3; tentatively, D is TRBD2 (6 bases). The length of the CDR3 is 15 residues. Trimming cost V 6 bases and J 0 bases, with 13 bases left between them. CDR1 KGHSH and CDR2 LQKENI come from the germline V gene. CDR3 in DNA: TGTGCCAGCTCGGAGGACTATTCTAGCACAGATACGCAGTATTTT. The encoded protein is CASSEDYSSTDTQYF.

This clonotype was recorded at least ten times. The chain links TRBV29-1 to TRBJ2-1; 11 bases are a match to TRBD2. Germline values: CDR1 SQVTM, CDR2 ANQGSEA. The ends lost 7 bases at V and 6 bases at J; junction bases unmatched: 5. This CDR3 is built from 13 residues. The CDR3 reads CSAGLAGTNEQFF. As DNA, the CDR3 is TGCAGCGCCGGACTAGCGGGTACCAATGAGCAGTTCTTC.

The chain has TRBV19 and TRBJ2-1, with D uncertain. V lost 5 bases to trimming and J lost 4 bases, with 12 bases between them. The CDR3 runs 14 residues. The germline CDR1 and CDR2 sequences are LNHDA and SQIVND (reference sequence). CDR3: CASSAPLGYNEQFF. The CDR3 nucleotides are TGTGCCAGTAGTGCCCCTTTAGGGTACAATGAGCAGTTCTTC.

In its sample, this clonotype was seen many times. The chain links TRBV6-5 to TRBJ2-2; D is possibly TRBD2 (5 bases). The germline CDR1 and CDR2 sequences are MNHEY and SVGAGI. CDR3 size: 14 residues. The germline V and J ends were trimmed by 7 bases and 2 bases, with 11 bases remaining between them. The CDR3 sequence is CASNLGGNTGELFF. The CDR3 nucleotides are TGTGCCAGCAATCTAGGAGGTAACACCGGGGAGCTGTTTTTT.

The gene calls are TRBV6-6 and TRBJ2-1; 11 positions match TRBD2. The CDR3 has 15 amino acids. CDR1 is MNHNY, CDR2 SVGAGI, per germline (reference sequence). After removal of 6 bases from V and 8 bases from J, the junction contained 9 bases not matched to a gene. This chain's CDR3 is CASSPTSGSFYEQFF. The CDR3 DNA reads TGTGCCAGCAGCCCCACTAGCGGGAGTTTCTATGAGCAGTTCTTC.

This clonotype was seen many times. CDR3 sequence: CASSLDLWNEQFF. DNA for the CDR3: TGTGCCAGCAGCTTAGATCTGTGGAATGAGCAGTTCTTC. This rearrangement joins TRBV7-9 to TRBJ2-1; D call uncertain. Germline loops: CDR1 SEHNR, CDR2 FQNEAQ (reference sequence). With 1 base removed from V and 7 bases from J, the gap between germline ends came to 8 bases. The CDR3 totals 13 residues.

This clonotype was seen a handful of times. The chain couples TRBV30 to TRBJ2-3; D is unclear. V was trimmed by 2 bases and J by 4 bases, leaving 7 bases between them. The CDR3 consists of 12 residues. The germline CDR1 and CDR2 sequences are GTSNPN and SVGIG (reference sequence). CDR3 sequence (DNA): TGTGCCTGGAGTCCCGGGTCAGATACGCAGTATTTT. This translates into CAWSPGSDTQYF.

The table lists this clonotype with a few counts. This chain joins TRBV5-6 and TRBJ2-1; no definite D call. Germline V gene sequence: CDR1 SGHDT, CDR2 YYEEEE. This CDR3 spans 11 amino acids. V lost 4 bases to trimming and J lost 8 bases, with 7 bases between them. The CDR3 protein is CASSHRDEQFF. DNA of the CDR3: TGTGCCAGCAGCCACCGAGATGAGCAGTTCTTC.

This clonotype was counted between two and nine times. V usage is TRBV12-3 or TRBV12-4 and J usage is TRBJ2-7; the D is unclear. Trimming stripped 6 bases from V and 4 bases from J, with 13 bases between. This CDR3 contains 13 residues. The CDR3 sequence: CASRRSTDYEQYF. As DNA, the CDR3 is TGTGCCAGCAGACGGTCAACTGATTACGAGCAGTACTTC.